These 23 T cell receptor beta chains were all obtained from the same sample, sequenced in a study of naive and memory T cell subsets. Study conclusions and caveats: Especially in CD8 cells, naive repertoires contained a few larger clonotypes, possibly CD45RA-re-expressing memory cells.

An equimolar mix of two oligonucleotides served as the beta constant-region primer for TRBC1 and TRBC2. Nested alpha and beta constant-region primers with the SP2 primer drove four PCR rounds on ligated cDNA. MiXCR, applied by TCRdb to the UMI-ligation and nested PCR reads, yields one record per CDR3 protein. The sample shows about 140,000 distinct CDR3 sequences, around 21% of them seen only once. Their specific antigens are unknown. The sample consisted of naive CD8+ T cells from blood. All receptors derive from a human donor in good health.

This clonotype appeared once. V gene TRBV4-1 combines with J gene TRBJ2-1, with D perhaps TRBD2 (6 bases). V was shortened by 3 bases and J by 3 bases, with 12 bases between the two germline ends. The germline V gene has CDR1 MGHRA and CDR2 YSYEKL. This CDR3 has 15 amino acids. CDR3 protein: CASSHHPDYYNEQFF. The CDR3 DNA is TGCGCCAGCAGCCACCACCCGGACTACTACAATGAGCAGTTCTTC.

This clonotype was seen many times. J is TRBJ2-1 and V is TRBV10-2; D gene unclear. V was pared by 4 bases and J by 3 bases, with 4 bases between. This CDR3 has 12 residues. From germline, CDR1 is WSHSY and CDR2 SAAADI. The CDR3 bases are TGCGCCAGCAGTGTAAACTACAATGAGCAGTTCTTC. Amino acid sequence: CASSVNYNEQFF.

This clonotype turned up a few times. This rearrangement joins TRBV23-1 to TRBJ2-1; TRBD2 is a possible D gene (6 bases). TRBV23-1 is filed as an ORF, its function uncertain. V lost 7 bases, J lost 7 bases, and 26 bases lay in between. The CDR3 extends over 17 amino acids. The CDR3: CASTHRDSQWALNEQFF. In DNA form, the CDR3 reads TGCGCCAGCACTCATAGGGACTCCCAATGGGCATTGAATGAGCAGTTCTTC.

This clonotype was observed a handful of times. V gene TRBV28 combines with J gene TRBJ2-1; TRBD2 matches at 14 bases. The germline V gene encodes CDR1 MDHEN and CDR2 SYDVKM. Losses at the gene ends were 11 bases for V and 9 bases for J; bases not matched to a gene: 9. The CDR3 covers 14 residues. The CDR3 region is CAGGTSGSFSEQFF. The CDR3 DNA follows: TGTGCCGGAGGGACTAGCGGGAGTTTCAGTGAGCAGTTCTTC.

The rearrangement links TRBV7-9 to TRBJ1-1, with D maybe TRBD1 (6 bases). There are 17 residues in the CDR3. Germline loops: CDR1 SEHNR, CDR2 FQNEAQ (reference sequence). Trimming left V 1 base short and J 6 bases short, with 21 bases between. The DNA for the CDR3 is TGTGCCAGCAGCTTAGGGGCCGGGACATCAAAAGGCTCTGAAGCTTTCTTT. Its translation: CASSLGAGTSKGSEAFF. The complete variable domain, with remaining parts taken from reference TRBV7-9 and TRBJ1-1, reads DTGVSQNPRHKITKRGQNVTFRCDPISEHNRLYWYRQTLGQGPEFLTYFQNEAQLEKSRLLSDRFSAERPKGSFSTLEIQRTEQGDSAMYLCASSLGAGTSKGSEAFFGQGTRLTVV.

The gene calls are TRBV13 and TRBJ2-4, with D possibly matching TRBD2 (5 bases). Trimming left V 1 base short and J 4 bases short, with 20 bases between. CDR3 size: 18 residues. The germline V gene encodes CDR1 PRHDT and CDR2 FYEKMQ (reference sequence). The CDR3 is CASSLAVRGTEPKNIQYF. The CDR3, as DNA: TGTGCCAGCAGCTTAGCCGTTCGGGGTACGGAGCCAAAAAACATTCAGTACTTC.

This clonotype was detected many times. The chain uses TRBV27 and TRBJ2-6; no clear D gene. Germline CDR1 MNHEY, CDR2 SMNVEV (reference sequence). The CDR3 contains 13 residues. The V end was cut by 6 bases, the J end by 0 bases, with 3 bases between. The CDR3 DNA follows: TGTGCCAGCAGCTACTCTGGGGCCAACGTCCTGACTTTC. It is translated as CASSYSGANVLTF.

This clonotype was picked up one time. The chain recombines TRBV18 with TRBJ2-5, with D possibly matching TRBD1 (6 bases). The CDR3 sequence is 16 residues long. In germline, CDR1 is KGHSH, CDR2 LQKENI. The ends were cut back, 0 bases at V and 1 base at J, with 12 bases in the middle. In DNA form, the CDR3 reads TGTGCCAGCTCACCACCGGGGGCGACAGTCCAAGAGACCCAGTACTTC. Translation: CASSPPGATVQETQYF.

This clonotype turned up a few times. The rearrangement uses TRBV28 and TRBJ2-1; maybe TRBD1 (6 bases). This CDR3 has 14 residues. Germline-derived CDR1 and CDR2 are MDHEN and SYDVKM. Trimming pared 8 bases from V and 9 bases from J, leaving 20 bases between. The chain's CDR3 is CASAPLGGLLEQFF. DNA for the CDR3: TGTGCCAGCGCCCCCCTTGGGGGCCTACTTGAGCAGTTCTTC.

CDR3: CASSVGDSQYNEQFF. CDR3 nucleotide sequence: TGTGCCAGCAGCGTAGGGGACTCTCAATACAATGAGCAGTTCTTC. The chain employs TRBV9 and TRBJ2-1, with TRBD2 as a possible D gene (6 bases). This CDR3 is 15 amino acids long. From germline, CDR1 is SGDLS and CDR2 YYNGEE. Trimming stripped 0 bases from V and 4 bases from J, with 11 bases between.

The J gene is TRBJ1-2, the V gene TRBV28; D possibly corresponds to TRBD1 (5 bases). The CDR3 spans 17 residues. Between the trimmed V and J ends, which lost 2 bases and 4 bases, there was a span of 20 bases. CDR1 and CDR2 (germline): MDHEN, SYDVKM. The DNA for the CDR3 is TGTGCCAGCAGTTTACTCCCTCGAGGAGGGGATCCCTATGGCTACACCTTC. This gives the protein CASSLLPRGGDPYGYTF.

J is TRBJ2-1 and V is TRBV19; the match to TRBD1 covers 7 bases. The germline gives CDR1 LNHDA, CDR2 SQIVND (reference sequence). The CDR3 contains 15 residues. V lost 5 bases, J lost 0 bases, and 4 bases stayed unmatched. The CDR3 protein is CASSPGTVSYNEQFF. The CDR3 DNA is TGTGCCAGTAGTCCGGGGACAGTCTCCTACAATGAGCAGTTCTTC.

The chain links TRBV6-2 or TRBV6-3 to TRBJ2-3; 11 bases fit TRBD2. The CDR3 has 17 amino acids. With V trimmed by 1 base and J by 5 bases, 8 bases remained unmatched. Germline loops: CDR1 MNHEY, CDR2 SVGEGT. Here the CDR3 DNA reads TGTGCCAGCAGTTACTTCTTAGCGGGAGGGCCCGAAGATACGCAGTATTTT. It translates to CASSYFLAGGPEDTQYF.

This clonotype appeared many times. This chain uses TRBV2 with TRBJ1-1; the D gene is possibly TRBD1 (5 bases). V shed 5 bases and J shed 7 bases, with 11 bases lying between them. The CDR3 extends over 12 amino acids. CDR1 is SNHLY, CDR2 FYNNEI, per germline. CDR3: CASSYDRIEAFF. The CDR3 DNA sequence: TGTGCCAGCAGTTATGACAGAATTGAAGCTTTCTTT.

The V and J genes are TRBV4-1 and TRBJ2-1; possible D gene TRBD1, 6 bases. Trimming took 0 bases from V and 3 from J, leaving 12 bases between them. In germline, CDR1 is MGHRA, CDR2 YSYEKL. The CDR3 has 16 amino acids. CDR3 bases: TGCGCCAGCAGCCAAGAGGGGGCCCTCTACTACAATGAGCAGTTCTTC. It translates to CASSQEGALYYNEQFF.

This sequence joins TRBV24-1 and TRBJ2-3; TRBD2 matches at 9 bases. Germline V lookup: CDR1 KGHDR, CDR2 SFDVKD. The CDR3 extends over 16 amino acids. J lost 1 base, V lost 3 bases, and 4 bases had no gene match. DNA for the CDR3: TGTGCCACCAGTGATCCGGCTAGCGGGGGCACAGATACGCAGTATTTT. This sequence encodes CATSDPASGGTDTQYF.

This clonotype was counted a few times. The V and J genes are TRBV28 and TRBJ2-2; the match to TRBD2 covers 12 bases. The CDR3 contains 14 residues. Germline values: CDR1 MDHEN, CDR2 SYDVKM. J gave up 8 bases and V 9 bases, and 7 bases lay outside the gene matches. CDR3 amino acids: CASRLAGAEGELFF. DNA for the CDR3: TGTGCCAGTCGACTAGCGGGAGCCGAAGGGGAGCTGTTTTTT.

The sample holds a few counts of this clonotype. This rearrangement joins TRBV30 to TRBJ1-1, with 7 nucleotides matching TRBD1. The germline CDR1 and CDR2 sequences are GTSNPN and SVGIG (reference sequence). The V and J ends lost 3 bases and 3 bases, in that order; junction bases with no gene match: 10. This CDR3 contains 15 residues. The CDR3 reads CAWRQKGTAHTEAFF. CDR3 bases: TGTGCCTGGAGACAAAAAGGGACAGCCCACACTGAAGCTTTCTTT. The entire variable domain, with the rest obtained from reference TRBV30 and TRBJ1-1, is as follows: SQTIHQWPATLVQPVGSPLSLECTVEGTSNPNLYWYRQAAGRGLQLLFYSVGIGQISSEVPQNLSASRPQDRQFILSSKKLLLSDSGFYLCAWRQKGTAHTEAFFGQGTRLTVV.

There are a few counts of this clonotype. This sequence joins TRBV20-1 and TRBJ2-1; 13 bases align to TRBD2. CDR3 length equals 16 residues. V was pared by 6 bases and J by 0 bases, with 5 bases of the junction left unmatched. Germline CDR1 DFQATT, CDR2 SNEGSKA (reference sequence). The CDR3 DNA reads TGCAGTGCACACTGGACTAGCGGGAGCTCCTACAATGAGCAGTTCTTC. Amino acid sequence: CSAHWTSGSSYNEQFF.

The sample holds a few counts of this clonotype. The gene calls are TRBV7-6 and TRBJ2-3; a possible D gene is TRBD1 (6 bases). This CDR3 is built from 16 residues. Germline V lookup: CDR1 SGHVS, CDR2 FNYEAQ. Deletions cut 1 base from V and 2 bases from J, with 13 bases between. Written as DNA, the CDR3 is TGTGCCAGCAGCTTAGATCCGGGACACTACACAGATACGCAGTATTTT. The encoded protein is CASSLDPGHYTDTQYF.

This clonotype appeared a few times. This chain connects TRBV5-6 to TRBJ2-1, with 10 nucleotides matching TRBD2. Germline CDR1 SGHDT, CDR2 YYEEEE. This CDR3 has 17 amino acids. J was trimmed by 5 bases and V by 1 base; bases with no gene match: 9. Written as DNA, the CDR3 is TGTGCCAGCAGCTTGAGGTTCGGCCTAGCGGGAGACAATGAGCAGTTCTTC. This gives the protein CASSLRFGLAGDNEQFF. The full variable domain, with the rest looked up from reference TRBV5-6 and TRBJ2-1, is DAGVTQSPTHLIKTRGQQVTLRCSPKSGHDTVSWYQQALGQGPQFIFQYYEEEERQRGNFPDRFSGHQFPNYSSELNVNALLLGDSALYLCASSLRFGLAGDNEQFFGPGTRLTVL.

This clonotype was recorded a few times. The V call is TRBV28, the J call TRBJ1-1; 8 positions match TRBD1. The germline V gene encodes CDR1 MDHEN and CDR2 SYDVKM. The trim removed 4 bases at V and 7 bases at J, leaving 11 bases unmatched. The length of the CDR3 is 15 residues. The CDR3 protein is CASSSSSGTGFEAFF. The CDR3 nucleotides read TGTGCCAGCAGTTCCAGCTCCGGGACAGGATTTGAAGCTTTCTTT.

A few counts support this clonotype. The CDR3 region is CASSSPGTGGAWYGYTF. DNA for the CDR3: TGTGCCAGCAGTTCCCCCGGGACAGGGGGCGCTTGGTATGGCTACACCTTC. J is TRBJ1-2 and V is TRBV28; 12 nucleotides agree with TRBD1. CDR1 and CDR2 from the germline V gene are MDHEN and SYDVKM. Unmatched junction bases numbered 11, after V lost 4 bases and J lost 5 bases. This CDR3 is built from 17 residues.